This T cell receptor (beta chain) derives from a study of identical twins listed by TCRdb under 2016. As for the study more broadly: To test whether fetal clonotypes persist, this study deep-sequenced TCR alpha and beta repertoires from monozygotic twins, from unrelated adults of various ages, and from cord blood. Replicate twin experiments were performed at different times using different library preparation protocols to rule out contamination. What the study reported, not specific to this receptor: In beta out-of-frame sequences, excess twin sharing was weaker, because having fewer shared sequences lowered the signal-to-noise ratio. Compared with coincidental sharing between unrelated individuals, an excess of low generation-probability sequences was observed among out-of-frame TCR alpha sequences shared between twins. Abundant cord blood beta clonotypes carried fewer insertions; young adult naive repertoires showed a weaker similar trend, while memory repertoires showed none. Zero-insertion analyses could be partly confounded by invariant T cells such as MAIT and iNKT, although diverse VJ usage argued against such confounding for most clonotypes. Recombination models systematically underestimated out-of-frame TCR alpha sharing in monozygotic twins but agreed with sharing between unrelated individuals. Because the same donors could not be followed over many years, the conclusions depended on cross-sectional statistical analysis.

Based on the germline V gene (reference sequence), the CDR1 and CDR2 sequences are DFQATT and SNEGSKA. Its CDR3 holds 11 amino acids, cysteine through phenylalanine. Only CDR3 DNA remains: 33 bases, in frame from the first base. Clipping removes 5 bases from V and 6 bases from J, with 3 as the unmatched junction base count. All donors were healthy Caucasians. The twin cohort consisted of three pairs of female monozygotic twins, all aged 18 to 29 years. Positive isolation kits from Invitrogen were used to isolate the CD4+ and CD8+ T cell populations. In this sample, this clonotype turned up a few times. Its antigen remains undetermined. One base away there is no much larger clone; base qualities are not given. Libraries were built with 5' RACE. Sequencing took place on an Illumina HiSeq 2000. A universal primer binding site was added through template switching, and the final cDNA carried a unique molecular identifier so that TCR cDNA molecules could be counted accurately. First-strand cDNA for TCR alpha and beta chains was synthesized from specific primers in the conserved constant-segment region. To control for contamination, each cDNA library was double barcoded with a SMART-Mk sample barcode plus Illumina barcodes. TruSeq adapter sequences, together with Illumina sample barcodes, were added in two successive PCR steps. The Illumina HiSeq platform was used with custom primers to sequence TCR alpha and beta cDNA libraries. Concerning the study's data processing: MiGEC processed the raw reads to extract unique molecular identifiers, while MiXCR was used to determine the CDR3 positions. Recombination models were inferred per individual with the repgenHMM and IGoR tools using an EM algorithm. The analysis of shared clonotypes was done with the tcR package in R, with sharing normalized by the product of cloneset sizes. Out-of-frame nonproductive sequences were analyzed to study raw recombination free of thymic and clonal selection effects. TCRdb handled the public reads itself, with Q25 trimming in fastp and clone calling in MiXCR, and kept productive beta chains. Rows merge per CDR3 protein into single entries with the most common DNA and genes. TCRdb, rather than the study authors, made the V and J calls. Within this sample are about 520,000 distinct CDR3 sequences, with 20% to 25% of them counted one time only. The ten largest make up 0.75% to 0.95% of the sample.

This sample also appeared in a second study, on T cells expressing NK-cell markers. The second investigation adds: Three sorted T-cell subsets (CD3+CD56+NKG2C+, CD3+CD56+NKG2C- and CD3+CD56-NKG2C+) from fewer than 10 donors had their TCR beta-chain repertoires profiled. Seven of the eight sequenced donors were HCMV-seropositive and one was HCMV-seronegative. To restrict sorting to alphabetaTCR-expressing T cells, an anti-gammadeltaTCR antibody was added in several experiments. In several donors, the dominant CD3+CD56+NKG2C+ clonotypes were found to rank among the top 10 CD8+ clonotypes and to make up 1.0-7.0% of CD8+ T cells. Those dominant clonotypes were again the most abundant among CD3+CD56-NKG2C+ cells in four donors, at roughly 28.3-60.1%. It remained unclear whether the expanded NKG2C-expressing T cell clones were specific for HCMV antigens. All eight donors whose samples were sequenced were randomly selected healthy volunteers, three of them men and five women. A commercial ELISA kit detecting HCMV-specific IgG in serum was used to determine HCMV serostatus. Reads were demultiplexed and grouped by UMI with MIGEC, and clonotypes were assembled and quantified with MiTCR. To remove erroneous sequences, TCR cDNA sequences were retained only when supported by two or more reads. The tcR package was used for downstream repertoire analysis, and clonotypes were matched between fractions using CDR3 nucleotide sequence together with V segment. VDJmatch was used to annotate antigen specificity against VDJdb, with one amino acid substitution in CDR3 permitted.

The clonotype was recovered from a woman between 18 and 29 years old in good health. The rearrangement combines TRBV20-1 with TRBJ1-2, and 7 junctional nucleotides match TRBD1. The source material was CD4+ T cells sorted from blood. The DNA sequence reads TGCAGTGCTCACAGGGGAGATGGCTACACCTTC. This encodes CSAHRGDGYTF.